This TCR beta chain was sequenced for a study of blood T cell repertoires in COVID-19. Turning to the study itself: There were acute and convalescent COVID-19 samples, and they came from the United States, Italy and Spain. PBMCs, B-cell-depleted T cells, or T cells provided the cDNA or gDNA that made up the material.

Germline CDR1 SGHTA, CDR2 FQGNSA. Trimming took 5 bases from V and 5 from J; bases not matched to a gene: 13. This CDR3 contains 16 residues. This clone is a singleton in its sample. Original data processing: The authors estimated nucleated cell counts from reference gene primer amplification. Sequenced by immunoSEQ multiplex PCR; TCRdb stores in-frame clones only, minus some. V and J calls and clone size are as listed in that table; D and trimming were resolved from the DNA. Of about 140,000 clones listed, about 85% were seen once; the top ten hold roughly 1.4%. The TCR comes from a human donor in a cohort sampled during active COVID-19. Sequencing was performed on peripheral blood. V gene TRBV7-2 combines with J gene TRBJ2-7; TRBD2 agrees at 9 bases. CDR3 loop: CASSPGGAGGPHEQYF. DNA of the CDR3: TGTGCCAGCAGCCCCGGGGGCGCGGGAGGGCCTCACGAGCAGTACTTC. The variable domain in full, with the rest retrieved from reference TRBV7-2 and TRBJ2-7, is GAGVSQSPSNKVTEKGKDVELRCDPISGHTALYWYRQSLGQGLEFLIYFQGNSAPDKSGLPSDRFSAERTGGSVSTLTIQRTQQEDSAVYLCASSPGGAGGPHEQYFGPGTRLTVT.